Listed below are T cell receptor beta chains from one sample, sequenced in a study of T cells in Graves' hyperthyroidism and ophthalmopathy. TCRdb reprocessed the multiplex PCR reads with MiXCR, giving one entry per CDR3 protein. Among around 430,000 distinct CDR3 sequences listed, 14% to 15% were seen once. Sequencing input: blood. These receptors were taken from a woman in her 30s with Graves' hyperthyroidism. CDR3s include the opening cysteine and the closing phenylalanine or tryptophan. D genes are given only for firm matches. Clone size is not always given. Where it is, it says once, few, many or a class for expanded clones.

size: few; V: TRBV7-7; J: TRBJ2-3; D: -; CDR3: CAGSRIGTDTQYF; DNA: TGTGCTGGCAGCCGGATTGGTACAGATACGCAGTATTTT
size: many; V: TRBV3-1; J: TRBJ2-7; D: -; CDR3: CASSHPTGHSYEQYF; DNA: TGTGCCAGCAGCCACCCCACAGGGCACTCCTACGAGCAGTACTTC
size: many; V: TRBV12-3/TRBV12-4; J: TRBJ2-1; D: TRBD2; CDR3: CASSLSASGSEQFF; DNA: TGTGCCAGCAGTTTATCTGCTAGCGGGAGTGAGCAGTTCTTC
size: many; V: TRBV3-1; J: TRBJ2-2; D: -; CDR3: CASSQRGTGSTGELFF; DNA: TGTGCCAGCAGCCAAAGGGGAACAGGGTCCACCGGGGAGCTGTTTTTT
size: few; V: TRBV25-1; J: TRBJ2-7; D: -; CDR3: CASSRGGARYEEQYF; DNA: TGTGCCAGCAGCCGGGGCGGGGCCCGTTACGAGGAGCAGTACTTC
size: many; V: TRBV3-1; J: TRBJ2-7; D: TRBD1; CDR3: CASSQDKVTGVGEQYF; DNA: TGTGCCAGCAGCCAAGATAAAGTGACAGGGGTGGGCGAGCAGTACTTC
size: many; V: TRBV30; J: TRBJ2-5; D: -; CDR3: CAWSVLGNAQETQYF; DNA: TGTGCCTGGAGTGTACTAGGAAACGCTCAAGAGACCCAGTACTTC
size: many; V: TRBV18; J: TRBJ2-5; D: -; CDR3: CASSPPYRDIKETQYF; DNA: TGTGCCAGCTCACCACCCTACAGAGATATCAAGGAGACCCAGTACTTC
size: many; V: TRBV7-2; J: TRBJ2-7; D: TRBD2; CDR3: CASSLTRSGRGVIEQYF; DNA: TGTGCCAGCAGCCTCACCCGTAGCGGGAGAGGGGTGATCGAGCAGTACTTC
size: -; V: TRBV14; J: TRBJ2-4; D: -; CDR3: CASSQLLLGGKNIQYF; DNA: TGTGCCAGCAGCCAACTTCTCCTCGGGGGCAAAAACATTCAGTACTTC
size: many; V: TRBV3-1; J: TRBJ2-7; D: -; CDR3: CASSQADGTYEQYF; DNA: TGTGCCAGCAGCCAAGCCGACGGTACCTACGAGCAGTACTTC
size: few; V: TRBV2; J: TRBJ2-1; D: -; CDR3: CASVRHNEQFF; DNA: TGTGCCAGTGTCAGGCATAATGAGCAGTTCTTC
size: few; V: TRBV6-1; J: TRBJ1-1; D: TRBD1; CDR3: CASWGTGGNTEAFF; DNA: TGTGCCAGCTGGGGAACAGGGGGGAACACTGAAGCTTTCTTT
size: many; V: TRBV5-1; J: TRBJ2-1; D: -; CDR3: CASSLRVGDDNEQFF; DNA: TGCGCCAGCAGCTTGCGAGTGGGAGACGACAATGAGCAGTTCTTC
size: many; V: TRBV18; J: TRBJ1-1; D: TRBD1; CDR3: CASSPAFPGQGVLTEAFF; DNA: TGTGCCAGCTCACCAGCATTCCCGGGACAGGGAGTTCTCACTGAAGCTTTCTTT
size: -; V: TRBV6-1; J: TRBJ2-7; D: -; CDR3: CASSNLLDSYEQYF; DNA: TGTGCCAGCAGCAACCTTCTAGACTCCTACGAGCAGTACTTC
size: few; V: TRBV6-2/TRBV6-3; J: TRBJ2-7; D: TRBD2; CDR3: CAIGTSGSTYEQYF; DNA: TGTGCCATCGGGACTAGCGGGAGTACTTACGAGCAGTACTTC
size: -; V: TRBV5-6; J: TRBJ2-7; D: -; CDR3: CASSLVNEQYF; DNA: TGTGCCAGCAGCTTGGTCAACGAGCAGTACTTC
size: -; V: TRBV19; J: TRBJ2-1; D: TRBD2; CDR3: CASSGSTSGGLHEQFF; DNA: TGTGCCAGTAGTGGATCGACTAGCGGAGGTCTGCATGAGCAGTTCTTC
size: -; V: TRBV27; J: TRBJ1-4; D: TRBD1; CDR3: CASRSRDSGEKLFF; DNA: TGTGCCAGCAGAAGCCGGGACAGCGGTGAAAAACTGTTTTTT
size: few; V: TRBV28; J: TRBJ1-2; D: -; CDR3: CATHPFKENGYTF; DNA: TGTGCCACCCACCCCTTCAAAGAGAATGGCTACACCTTC
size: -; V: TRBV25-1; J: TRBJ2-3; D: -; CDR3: CASSGEFPDTQYF; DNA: TGTGCCAGCAGTGGGGAGTTTCCAGATACGCAGTATTTT
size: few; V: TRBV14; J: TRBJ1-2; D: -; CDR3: CASSQEWQGFGYGYTF; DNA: TGTGCCAGCAGCCAAGAATGGCAAGGGTTCGGCTATGGCTACACCTTC
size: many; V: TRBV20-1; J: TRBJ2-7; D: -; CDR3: CSADTPSYEQYF; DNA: TGCAGCGCTGATACCCCCTCCTACGAGCAGTACTTC
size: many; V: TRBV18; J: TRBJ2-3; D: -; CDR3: CASSLQTSSDTQYF; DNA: TGTGCCAGCTCACTCCAAACTAGTTCCGATACGCAGTATTTT
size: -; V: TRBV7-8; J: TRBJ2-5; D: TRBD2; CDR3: CASSSPGTSGQETQYF; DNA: TGTGCCAGCAGCTCACCCGGGACTAGCGGTCAAGAGACCCAGTACTTC
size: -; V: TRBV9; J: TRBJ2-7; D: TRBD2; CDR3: CASSPFSGLAGSYEQYF; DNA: TGTGCCAGCAGCCCGTTTTCGGGACTAGCGGGATCCTACGAGCAGTACTTC
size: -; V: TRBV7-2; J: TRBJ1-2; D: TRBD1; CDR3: CASSPGTGGSFTYGYTF; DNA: TGTGCCAGCAGCCCAGGTACAGGGGGCAGTTTTACCTATGGCTACACCTTC
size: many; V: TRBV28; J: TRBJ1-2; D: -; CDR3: CASSLAGSNYGYTF; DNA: TGTGCCAGCAGTTTGGCAGGGTCAAACTATGGCTACACCTTC
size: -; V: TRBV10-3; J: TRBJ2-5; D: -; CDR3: CAISELLANRETQYF; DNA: TGTGCCATCAGTGAGTTGCTAGCGAATCGAGAGACCCAGTACTTC
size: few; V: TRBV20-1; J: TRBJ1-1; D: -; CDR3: CTGTTNTEAFF; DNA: TGCACCGGGACGACGAACACTGAAGCTTTCTTT
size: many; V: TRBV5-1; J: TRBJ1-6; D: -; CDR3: CASSFVGSGSPLHF; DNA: TGCGCCAGCAGCTTCGTAGGATCGGGTTCACCCCTCCACTTT
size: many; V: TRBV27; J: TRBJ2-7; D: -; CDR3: CASSWEGAHYEQYF; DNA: TGTGCCAGCAGTTGGGAGGGGGCGCATTACGAGCAGTACTTC
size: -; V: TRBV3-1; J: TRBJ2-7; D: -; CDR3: CASSQWGRQVTYEQYF; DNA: TGTGCCAGCAGCCAGTGGGGGAGACAGGTGACCTACGAGCAGTACTTC
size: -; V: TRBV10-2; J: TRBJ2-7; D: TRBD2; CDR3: CASDPGLDSYEQYF; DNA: TGCGCCAGCGACCCCGGACTAGACTCCTACGAGCAGTACTTC
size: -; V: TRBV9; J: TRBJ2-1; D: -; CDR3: CASSVGLGGYNEQFF; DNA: TGTGCCAGCAGCGTAGGTTTGGGAGGTTACAATGAGCAGTTCTTC
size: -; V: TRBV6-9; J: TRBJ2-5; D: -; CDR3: CASSYSGPQETQYF; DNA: TGTGCCAGCAGTTATTCGGGGCCGCAAGAGACCCAGTACTTC
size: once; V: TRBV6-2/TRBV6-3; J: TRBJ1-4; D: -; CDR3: CASKGSPDGNEKLFF; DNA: TGTGCCAGCAAGGGGTCACCCGATGGGAATGAAAAACTGTTTTTT